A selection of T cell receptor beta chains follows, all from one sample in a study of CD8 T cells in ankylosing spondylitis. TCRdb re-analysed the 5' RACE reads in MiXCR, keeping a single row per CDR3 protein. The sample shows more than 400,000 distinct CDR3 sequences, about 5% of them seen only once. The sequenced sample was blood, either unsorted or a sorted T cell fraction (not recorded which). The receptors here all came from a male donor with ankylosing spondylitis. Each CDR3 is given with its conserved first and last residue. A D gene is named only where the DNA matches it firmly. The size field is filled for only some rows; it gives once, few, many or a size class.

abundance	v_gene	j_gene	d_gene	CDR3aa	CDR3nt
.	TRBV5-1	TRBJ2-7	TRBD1	CASSLRTGGVGEQYF	TGCGCCAGCAGCTTGAGGACAGGGGGCGTTGGCGAGCAGTACTTC
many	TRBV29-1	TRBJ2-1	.	CSVSYYNEQFF	TGCAGCGTTTCCTACTACAATGAGCAGTTCTTC
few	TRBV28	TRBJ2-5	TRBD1	CASSLAGTGNVQYF	TGTGCCAGCAGTTTAGCCGGGACAGGGAATGTCCAGTACTTC
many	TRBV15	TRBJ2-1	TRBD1	CATSRGGTGGNEQFF	TGTGCCACCAGCAGAGGCGGGACAGGTGGGAATGAGCAGTTCTTC
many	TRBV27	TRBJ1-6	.	CASRLSTSPLHF	TGTGCCAGCAGGTTATCGACTTCACCCCTCCACTTT
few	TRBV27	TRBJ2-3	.	CASKRVSGSFSTDTQYF	TGTGCCAGCAAGAGGGTCTCGGGATCCTTTAGCACAGATACGCAGTATTTT
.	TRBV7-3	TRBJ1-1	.	CASSPSQTGNTEAFF	TGTGCCAGCAGCCCCTCACAGACAGGGAACACTGAAGCTTTCTTT
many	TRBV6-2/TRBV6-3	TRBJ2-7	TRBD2	CASSYVGTTEQYF	TGTGCCAGCAGTTACGTAGGGACTACAGAGCAGTACTTC
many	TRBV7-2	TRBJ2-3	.	CASSLWLETDTQYF	TGTGCCAGCAGCTTATGGTTGGAAACAGATACGCAGTATTTT
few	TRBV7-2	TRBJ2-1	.	CASSPYLASQHVTFF	TGTGCCAGCAGCCCTTACCTGGCCTCCCAACATGTTACGTTCTTC
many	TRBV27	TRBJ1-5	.	CASSFSSFGPNQPQHF	TGTGCCAGCAGTTTCAGCTCCTTCGGCCCCAATCAGCCCCAGCATTTT
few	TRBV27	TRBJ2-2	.	CASSFRENTGELFF	TGTGCCAGCAGTTTTAGGGAGAACACCGGGGAGCTGTTTTTT
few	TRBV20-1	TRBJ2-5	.	CSASSPLIQETQYF	TGCAGTGCTAGCTCCCCTTTAATTCAAGAGACCCAGTACTTC
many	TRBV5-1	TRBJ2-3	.	CASSFGRLHTDTQYF	TGCGCCAGCAGCTTTGGGAGACTCCACACAGATACGCAGTATTTT
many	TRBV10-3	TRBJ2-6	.	CAIRNRRAVYSSGANVLTF	TGTGCCATCCGAAACAGAAGGGCCGTATATAGCTCTGGGGCCAACGTCCTGACTTTC
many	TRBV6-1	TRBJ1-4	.	CASSVTPYSTNEKLFF	TGTGCCAGCAGCGTGACACCCTATTCAACTAATGAAAAACTGTTTTTT
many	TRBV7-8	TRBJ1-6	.	CASSLQPGPSSPLHF	TGTGCCAGCAGCTTACAGCCAGGCCCCAGTTCACCCCTCCACTTT
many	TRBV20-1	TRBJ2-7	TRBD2	CSARDRTRGGAYEQYF	TGCAGTGCTAGAGACAGGACTAGAGGAGGGGCCTACGAGCAGTACTTC
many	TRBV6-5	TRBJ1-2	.	CASTQESNYGYTF	TGTGCCAGCACCCAAGAATCAAACTATGGCTACACCTTC
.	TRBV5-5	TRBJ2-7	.	CASSLAPGADYEQYF	TGTGCCAGCAGCTTGGCCCCCGGAGCCGACTACGAGCAGTACTTC
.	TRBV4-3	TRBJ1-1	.	CASSQGQAYTEAFF	TGCGCCAGCAGCCAAGGGCAGGCCTACACTGAAGCTTTCTTT
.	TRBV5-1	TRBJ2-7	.	CASSSRAGPYEQYF	TGCGCCAGCAGCTCACGGGCTGGCCCCTACGAGCAGTACTTC
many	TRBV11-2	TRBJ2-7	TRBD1	CASSHRDRDLPNF	TGTGCCAGCAGCCACCGGGACAGGGATCTTCCGAACTTC
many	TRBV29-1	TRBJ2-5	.	CSVEGGWGETQYF	TGCAGCGTTGAAGGAGGCTGGGGGGAGACCCAGTACTTC
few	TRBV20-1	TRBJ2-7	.	CSARDPVDYEQYF	TGCAGTGCTAGAGATCCCGTTGACTACGAGCAGTACTTC
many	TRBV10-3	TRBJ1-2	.	CAIRAYHRVARNYGYTF	TGTGCCATCAGGGCTTATCACAGGGTTGCAAGGAACTATGGCTACACCTTC
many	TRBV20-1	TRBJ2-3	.	CSARAWLATTDTQYF	TGCAGTGCTAGAGCTTGGCTAGCTACCACAGATACGCAGTATTTT
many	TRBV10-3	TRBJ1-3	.	CAISEYPPISGNTIYF	TGTGCCATCAGTGAGTATCCGCCGATTTCTGGAAACACCATATATTTT
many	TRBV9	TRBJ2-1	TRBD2	CASSVDPRTSGLDEQFF	TGTGCCAGCAGCGTAGACCCCAGGACTAGCGGGTTAGATGAGCAGTTCTTC
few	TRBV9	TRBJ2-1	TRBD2	CASSVGRGRVGEQFF	TGTGCCAGCAGCGTAGGTCGCGGGAGGGTGGGTGAGCAGTTCTTC
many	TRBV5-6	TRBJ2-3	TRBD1	CASSAGTGNPDTQYF	TGTGCCAGCAGCGCCGGGACAGGGAACCCAGATACGCAGTATTTT
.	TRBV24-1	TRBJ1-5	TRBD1	CATRGQGGNQPQHF	TGTGCCACCCGGGGACAGGGAGGCAATCAGCCCCAGCATTTT
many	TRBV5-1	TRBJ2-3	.	CASSLASRILTDTQYF	TGCGCCAGCAGCTTGGCCTCGCGGATACTCACAGATACGCAGTATTTT
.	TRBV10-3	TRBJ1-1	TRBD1	CAISDHRGRTEAFF	TGTGCCATCAGTGATCACAGGGGGCGGACTGAAGCTTTCTTT
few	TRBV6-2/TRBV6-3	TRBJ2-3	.	CASSTAGFEKDTQYF	TGTGCCAGCAGTACCGCAGGGTTCGAAAAGGATACGCAGTATTTT
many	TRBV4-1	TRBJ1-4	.	CASSQENGAAYEKLFF	TGCGCCAGCAGCCAAGAGAATGGGGCAGCTTATGAAAAACTGTTTTTT
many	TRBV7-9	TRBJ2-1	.	CASSLAQGRFHNEQFF	TGTGCCAGCAGCTTAGCTCAGGGGAGGTTCCACAATGAGCAGTTCTTC
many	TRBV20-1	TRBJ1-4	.	CSATQPGEKLFF	TGCAGTGCTACCCAACCCGGGGAAAAACTGTTTTTT
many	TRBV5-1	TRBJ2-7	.	CASSLQGSRYEQYF	TGCGCCAGCAGCCTGCAAGGAAGTCGTTACGAGCAGTACTTC
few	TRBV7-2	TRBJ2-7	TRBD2	CASSLTGRGESYEQYF	TGTGCCAGCAGCTTAACCGGGCGGGGGGAAAGCTACGAGCAGTACTTC
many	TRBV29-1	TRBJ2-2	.	CSVDFDSSTGELFF	TGCAGCGTTGACTTCGACAGCTCCACCGGGGAGCTGTTTTTT
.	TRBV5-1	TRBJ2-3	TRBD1	CASSPEQGGRTDTQYF	TGCGCCAGCAGTCCTGAACAGGGGGGAAGAACAGATACGCAGTATTTT
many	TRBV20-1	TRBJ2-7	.	CSARDPAPRREGYEQYF	TGCAGTGCTAGAGATCCCGCCCCCCGTCGCGAGGGCTACGAGCAGTACTTC
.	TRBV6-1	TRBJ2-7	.	CASRDERVRYEQYF	TGTGCCAGCAGGGACGAGCGGGTCCGCTACGAGCAGTACTTC
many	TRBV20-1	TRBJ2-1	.	CSARDRASEQFF	TGCAGTGCTAGAGATCGAGCGTCTGAGCAGTTCTTC
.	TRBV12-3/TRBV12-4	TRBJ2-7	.	CASSWNTASYEQYF	TGTGCCAGCAGTTGGAATACGGCGTCCTACGAGCAGTACTTC
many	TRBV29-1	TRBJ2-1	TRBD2	CSVGGSSYNEQFF	TGCAGCGTCGGGGGGAGCTCCTACAATGAGCAGTTCTTC
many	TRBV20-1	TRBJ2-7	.	CSAGRPGNIGEQYF	TGCAGTGCTGGGAGGCCAGGTAATATCGGCGAGCAGTACTTC
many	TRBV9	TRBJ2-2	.	CASSPSGARGELFF	TGTGCCAGCAGCCCCTCAGGGGCGCGCGGGGAGCTGTTTTTT
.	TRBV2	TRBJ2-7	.	CASSDWGPGPYEQYF	TGTGCCAGCAGTGATTGGGGCCCCGGGCCGTACGAGCAGTACTTC
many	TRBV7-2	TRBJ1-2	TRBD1	CASSTLDRINYGYTF	TGTGCCAGCAGCACTCTGGACAGGATTAACTATGGCTACACCTTC
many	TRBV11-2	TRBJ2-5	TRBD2	CASSTGLAGAETQYF	TGTGCCAGCAGCACGGGACTAGCGGGGGCAGAGACCCAGTACTTC